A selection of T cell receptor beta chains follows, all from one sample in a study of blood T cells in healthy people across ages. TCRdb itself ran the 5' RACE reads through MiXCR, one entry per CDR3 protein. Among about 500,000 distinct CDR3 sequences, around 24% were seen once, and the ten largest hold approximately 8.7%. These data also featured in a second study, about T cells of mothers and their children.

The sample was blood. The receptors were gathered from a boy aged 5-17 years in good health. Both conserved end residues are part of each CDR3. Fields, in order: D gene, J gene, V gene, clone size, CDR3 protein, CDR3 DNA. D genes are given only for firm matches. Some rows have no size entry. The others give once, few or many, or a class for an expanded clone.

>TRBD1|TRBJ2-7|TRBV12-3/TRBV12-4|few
CASSSRQGASYEQYF
TGTGCCAGCAGTTCTCGGCAGGGGGCATCCTACGAGCAGTACTTC
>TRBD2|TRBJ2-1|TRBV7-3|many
CASSSGASGSSGEQFF
TGTGCCAGCAGCTCCGGGGCTAGCGGGAGCTCTGGTGAGCAGTTCTTC
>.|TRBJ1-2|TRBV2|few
CASSPADRANYGYTF
TGTGCCAGCTCCCCAGCTGACAGAGCTAACTATGGCTACACCTTC
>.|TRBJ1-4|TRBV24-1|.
CATSAGRLQEKLFF
TGTGCCACCAGTGCCGGCCGTTTACAGGAAAAACTGTTTTTT
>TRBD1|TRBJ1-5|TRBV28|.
CASRFQGAGVNQPQHF
TGTGCCAGCAGGTTCCAGGGGGCGGGTGTCAATCAGCCCCAGCATTTT
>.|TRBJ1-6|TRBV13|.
CASRSTGWGLSGTLHF
TGTGCCAGCAGATCTACAGGTTGGGGTCTATCCGGAACCCTCCACTTT
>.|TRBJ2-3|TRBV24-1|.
CATSDFQRTSTDTQYF
TGTGCCACCAGTGATTTCCAGCGGACTAGCACAGATACGCAGTATTTT
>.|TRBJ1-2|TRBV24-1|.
CATSDFPGRPFYGYTF
TGTGCCACCAGTGATTTCCCGGGACGTCCTTTTTATGGCTACACCTTC
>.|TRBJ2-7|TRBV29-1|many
CSVGGAAVNYEQYF
TGCAGCGTTGGGGGGGCGGCGGTGAACTACGAGCAGTACTTC
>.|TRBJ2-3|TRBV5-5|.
CASSLKWKTLNTDTQYF
TGTGCCAGCAGCTTGAAGTGGAAAACCTTGAACACAGATACACAGTATTTT
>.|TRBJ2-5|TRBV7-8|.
CASSLKAPGLLQETQYF
TGTGCCAGCAGCCTAAAAGCTCCGGGACTCCTCCAAGAGACCCAGTACTTC
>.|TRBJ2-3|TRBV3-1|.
CASSRRKTYTDTQYF
TGTGCCAGCAGCCGCAGGAAGACTTACACAGATACGCAGTATTTT
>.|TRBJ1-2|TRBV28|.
CASSLRQSLKYGYTF
TGTGCCAGCAGTCTTCGACAGAGCCTCAAATATGGCTACACCTTC
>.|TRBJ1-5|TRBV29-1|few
CSVITGADNQPQHF
TGCAGCGTTATTACCGGGGCCGACAATCAGCCCCAGCATTTT
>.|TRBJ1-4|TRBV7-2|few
CASSYLPGINEKLFF
TGTGCCAGCAGCTATCTCCCAGGGATTAATGAAAAACTGTTTTTT
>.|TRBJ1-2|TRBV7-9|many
CASSLGYNYGYTF
TGTGCCAGCAGCTTAGGTTACAACTATGGCTACACCTTC
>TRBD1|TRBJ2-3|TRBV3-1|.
CASSRFTGQGFPDTQYF
TGTGCCAGCAGCCGATTTACGGGACAGGGGTTTCCAGATACGCAGTATTTT
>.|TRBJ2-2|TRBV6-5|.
CASRPDPGTGELFF
TGTGCCAGCAGACCGGACCCGGGGACCGGGGAGCTGTTTTTT
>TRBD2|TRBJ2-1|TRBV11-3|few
CASSTAGTSGGASDNEQFF
TGTGCCAGCAGCACCGCCGGGACTAGCGGGGGGGCGAGTGACAATGAGCAGTTCTTC
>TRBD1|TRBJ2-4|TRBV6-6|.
CATWDRKNIQYF
TGTGCCACCTGGGACAGAAAAAACATTCAGTACTTC
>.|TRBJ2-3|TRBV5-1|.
CASSQMGDAQIPYTQYF
TGCGCCAGCAGCCAAATGGGGGACGCACAGATACCCTATACGCAGTATTTT
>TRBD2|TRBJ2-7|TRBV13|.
CASSFTSGIYEQYF
TGTGCCAGCAGCTTTACTAGCGGCATCTACGAGCAGTACTTC
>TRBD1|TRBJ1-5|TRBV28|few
CASSDQGDYSNQPQHF
TGTGCCAGCAGCGATCAGGGGGACTATAGCAATCAGCCCCAGCATTTT
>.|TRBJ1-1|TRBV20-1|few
CSVRSQGVNTEAFF
TGCAGTGTTAGAAGTCAGGGAGTGAACACTGAAGCTTTCTTT
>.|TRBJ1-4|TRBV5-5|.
CASSFGLNEKLFF
TGTGCCAGCAGCTTCGGCCTTAATGAAAAACTGTTTTTT
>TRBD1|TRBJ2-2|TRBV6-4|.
CASDRDRNTGELFF
TGTGCCAGTGACAGGGACAGGAACACCGGGGAGCTGTTTTTT
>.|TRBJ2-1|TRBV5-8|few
CASSLAGTRSSYNEQFF
TGTGCCAGCAGCTTGGCCGGGACCCGAAGCTCCTACAATGAGCAGTTCTTC
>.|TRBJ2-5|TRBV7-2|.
CASSRKSVEETQYF
TGTGCCAGCAGCAGAAAATCGGTAGAAGAGACCCAGTACTTC
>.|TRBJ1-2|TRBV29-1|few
CSVLGGTGYGYTF
TGCAGCGTCTTAGGGGGTACGGGCTATGGCTACACCTTC
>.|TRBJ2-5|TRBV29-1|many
CSVEGIRGPGETQYF
TGCAGCGTTGAAGGCATCCGGGGCCCCGGGGAGACCCAGTACTTC
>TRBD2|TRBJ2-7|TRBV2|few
CASSKERTSGTYEQYF
TGTGCCAGCAGTAAGGAAAGGACTAGCGGCACCTACGAGCAGTACTTC
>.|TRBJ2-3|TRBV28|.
CASSLSLTEGEIDTQYF
TGTGCCAGCAGTTTATCCCTCACCGAGGGAGAGATAGATACGCAGTATTTT
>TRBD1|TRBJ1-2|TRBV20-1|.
CSARRDRGNYGYTF
TGCAGTGCTAGACGGGACAGGGGAAACTATGGCTACACCTTC
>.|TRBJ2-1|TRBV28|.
CASSILGYNEQFF
TGTGCCAGCAGCATATTGGGCTACAATGAGCAGTTCTTC
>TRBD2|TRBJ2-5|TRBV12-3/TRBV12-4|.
CASSLASGGLETQYF
TGTGCCAGCAGTTTGGCTAGCGGGGGGCTGGAGACCCAGTACTTC
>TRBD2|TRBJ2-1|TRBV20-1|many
CSARDQREGMYEQFF
TGCAGTGCTAGAGATCAGCGGGAGGGCATGTATGAGCAGTTCTTC
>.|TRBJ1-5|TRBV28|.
CASSTPRLGKSNQPQHF
TGTGCCAGCAGTACCCCCAGGTTAGGCAAAAGTAATCAGCCCCAGCATTTT
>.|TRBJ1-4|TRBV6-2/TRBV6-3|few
CASSYSQRTTNEKLFF
TGTGCCAGCAGTTACTCGCAACGAACAACTAATGAAAAACTGTTTTTT
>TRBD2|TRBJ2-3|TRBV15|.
CATSRDMASGLATTDTQYF
TGTGCCACCAGCAGAGATATGGCTAGCGGGCTCGCGACCACAGATACGCAGTATTTT
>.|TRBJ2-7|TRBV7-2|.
CASSLGSGRLAYEQYF
TGTGCCAGCAGCTTAGGCTCCGGACGGCTTGCCTACGAGCAGTACTTC
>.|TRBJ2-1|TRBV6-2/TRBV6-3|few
CASSSRAGGSSYNEQFF
TGTGCCAGCAGTTCCAGGGCAGGCGGAAGCTCCTACAATGAGCAGTTCTTC
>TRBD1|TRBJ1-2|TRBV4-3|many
CASSRGQGGGYTF
TGCGCCAGCAGCCGCGGACAGGGCGGTGGCTACACCTTC
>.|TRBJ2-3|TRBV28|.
CASRQRQTTDTQYF
TGTGCCAGCAGACAAAGACAGACCACAGATACGCAGTATTTT
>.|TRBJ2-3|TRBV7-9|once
CASSPRQRLTDTQYF
TGTGCCAGCAGCCCCCGGCAGCGGCTCACAGATACGCAGTATTTT
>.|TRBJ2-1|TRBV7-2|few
CASSPDLSSYNEQFF
TGTGCCAGCAGCCCCGACTTGAGCTCCTACAATGAGCAGTTCTTC
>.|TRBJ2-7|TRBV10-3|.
CAISESGISYEQYF
TGTGCCATCAGTGAGTCCGGGATCTCCTACGAGCAGTACTTC
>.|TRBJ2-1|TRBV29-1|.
CSVSRPLKNEQFF
TGCAGCGTTTCTCGGCCCCTTAAAAATGAGCAGTTCTTC
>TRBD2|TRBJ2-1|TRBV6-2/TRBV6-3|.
CASSMASGWGEQFF
TGTGCCAGCAGTATGGCTAGCGGCTGGGGTGAGCAGTTCTTC
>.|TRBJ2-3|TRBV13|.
CASSLPFNTDTQYF
TGTGCCAGCAGCCTACCCTTCAACACAGATACGCAGTATTTT
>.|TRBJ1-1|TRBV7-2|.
CASSAHRLNTEAFF
TGTGCCAGCAGCGCCCATAGACTGAACACTGAAGCTTTCTTT
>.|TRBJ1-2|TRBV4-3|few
CVSSPWGEGHGYTF
TGCGTCAGCAGCCCGTGGGGGGAAGGGCATGGCTACACCTTC
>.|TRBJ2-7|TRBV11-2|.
CASSLSPDRPSYEQYF
TGTGCCAGCAGCTTATCCCCTGACAGGCCATCCTACGAGCAGTACTTC
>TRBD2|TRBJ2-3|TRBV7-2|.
CASSPDYGTSRRTQYF
TGTGCCAGCAGCCCAGACTACGGGACTAGCAGGCGTACGCAGTATTTT
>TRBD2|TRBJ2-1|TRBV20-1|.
CSARVEGLAGLSSYNEQFF
TGCAGTGCTAGAGTTGAGGGACTAGCGGGTCTAAGCTCCTACAATGAGCAGTTCTTC
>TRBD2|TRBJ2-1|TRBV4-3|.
CASSLLPTSGDNEQFF
TGCGCCAGCAGCCTTTTACCCACTAGCGGGGACAATGAGCAGTTCTTC
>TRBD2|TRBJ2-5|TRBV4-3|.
CASSQDSSGRASTQYF
TGCGCCAGCAGCCAAGATTCTAGCGGGAGGGCAAGTACCCAGTACTTC
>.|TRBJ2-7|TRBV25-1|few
CASRDPSYEQYF
TGTGCCAGCCGGGACCCCTCCTACGAGCAGTACTTC
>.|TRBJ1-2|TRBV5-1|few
CASSLAWGSGGYTF
TGCGCCAGCAGCTTGGCATGGGGGTCCGGGGGCTACACCTTC